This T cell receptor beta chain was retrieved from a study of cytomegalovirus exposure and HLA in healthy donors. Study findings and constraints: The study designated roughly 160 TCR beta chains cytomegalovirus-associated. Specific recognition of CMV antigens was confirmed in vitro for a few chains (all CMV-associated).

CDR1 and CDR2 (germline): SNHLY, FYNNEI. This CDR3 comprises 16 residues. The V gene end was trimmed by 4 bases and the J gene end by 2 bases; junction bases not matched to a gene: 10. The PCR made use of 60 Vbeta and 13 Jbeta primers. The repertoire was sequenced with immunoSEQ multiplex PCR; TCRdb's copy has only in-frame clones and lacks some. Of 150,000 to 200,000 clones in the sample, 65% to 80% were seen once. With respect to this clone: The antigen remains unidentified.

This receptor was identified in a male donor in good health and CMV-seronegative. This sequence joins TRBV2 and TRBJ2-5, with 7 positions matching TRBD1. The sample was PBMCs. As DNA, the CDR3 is TGTGCCAGCAGTGGAGCCCGGGACAGAATTCAAGAGACCCAGTACTTC. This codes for CASSGARDRIQETQYF.